This TCR beta chain was found in a study of shared clonotypes between healthy human individuals. Broader study findings: What naive subsets generally showed was a larger estimated richness than memory subsets showed.

Trimming removed 4 bases from V and 7 bases from J; junction bases left unmatched: 10. Germline CDR1 is SGHRS and CDR2 is YFSETQ. The CDR3 totals 17 residues. CD45RO-negative, CCR7-positively selected cells formed the naive CD8 fraction, excluding terminally differentiated effector memory CD45RA+ cells. All donors were healthy HIV-negative adults lacking recent acute infections or vaccinations. Concerning this clone: Its antigen is still unknown.

Clones were sequenced by immunoSEQ multiplex PCR, and TCRdb holds only the in-frame ones, with some missing. The sample gives around 2.1 million clones, under 95% of which show up once; about 1.8% is in the top ten. This rearrangement joins TRBV5-1 to TRBJ2-2; 13 bases match TRBD2. Sequenced material: naive CD8+ T cells from PBMCs. The sequence derives from a man between 18 and 35 years old in good health. Some clones in this sample may be carry-over from other donors' samples. The CDR3 sequence: CASSPGLAGLHGGELFF. As DNA, the CDR3 is TGCGCCAGCAGCCCGGGACTAGCGGGATTACACGGCGGGGAGCTGTTTTTT.